The present TCR beta chain was sequenced within a study of blood T cell repertoires in COVID-19. The overall study: Samples of COVID-19 (acute and convalescent) were obtained from the United States, Italy and Spain. T cells, B-cell-depleted T cells, or PBMCs provided the cDNA or gDNA that served as material.

Original methodology: Amplification with reference gene primers provided the estimates of nucleated cell counts. Generated by immunoSEQ multiplex PCR, the TCRdb table keeps only in-frame clones and is missing some. V and J calls plus clone size are reproduced from that table; the DNA served to infer D and trimming. The repertoire holds about 200,000 clones, with approximately 88% as singletons. The CDR3 covers 13 residues. Germline assignment: CDR1 LNHNV and CDR2 YYDKDF (reference sequence). Deletions cut 5 bases from V and 2 bases from J, with 9 bases between. The clonotype originates from a man in his forties with acute or convalescent COVID-19. The gene calls are TRBV15 and TRBJ1-1; D uncertain. Sequenced material: peripheral blood. CDR3 amino acids: CATSERGNTEAFF. The CDR3 DNA reads TGTGCCACCAGCGAGCGGGGTAACACTGAAGCTTTCTTT.